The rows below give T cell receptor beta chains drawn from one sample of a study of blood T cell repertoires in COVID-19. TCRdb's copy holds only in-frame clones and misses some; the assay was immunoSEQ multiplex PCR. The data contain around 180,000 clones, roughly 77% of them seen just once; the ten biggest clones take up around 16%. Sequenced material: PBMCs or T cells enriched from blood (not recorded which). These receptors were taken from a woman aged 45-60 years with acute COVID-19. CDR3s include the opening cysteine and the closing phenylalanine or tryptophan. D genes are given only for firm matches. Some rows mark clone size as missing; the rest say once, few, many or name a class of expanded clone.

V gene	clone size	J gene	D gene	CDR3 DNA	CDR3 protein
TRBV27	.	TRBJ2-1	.	TGTGCCACCGGCTCCTACAATGAGCAGTTCTTC	CATGSYNEQFF
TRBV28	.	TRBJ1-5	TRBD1	TGTGCCAGCAGTTTATGGTACGACAGGGAGAAAGGCAATCAGCCCCAGCATTTT	CASSLWYDREKGNQPQHF
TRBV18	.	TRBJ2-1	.	TGTGCCAGCTCACCACCGGCCCGGGTGTGGTTCTTC	CASSPPARVWFF
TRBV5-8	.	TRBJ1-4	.	TGTGCCAGCAGTTCCGAATGGGGGGACCCCCAGGGAACTAATGAAAAACTGTTTTTT	CASSSEWGDPQGTNEKLFF
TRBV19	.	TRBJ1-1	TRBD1	TGTGCCAGTACCCCCATCAACAGGGGGTTGTTGCGGACTGAAGCTTTCTTT	CASTPINRGLLRTEAFF
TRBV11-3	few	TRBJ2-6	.	TGTGCCAGCAGCCCAGGGATAGGGGCCAACGTCCTGACTTTC	CASSPGIGANVLTF
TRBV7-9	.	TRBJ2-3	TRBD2	TGTGCCAGCAGCTTAACGGGGGGTACGCAGTATTTT	CASSLTGGTQYF
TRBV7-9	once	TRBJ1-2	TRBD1	TGTGCCAGCGGCCGGGACAGCCCAGGGATCGGGAGCTATGGCTACACCTTC	CASGRDSPGIGSYGYTF
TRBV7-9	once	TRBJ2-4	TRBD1	TGTGCCAGCAGCTTGCTTACAGGGGCCCTAGCCAAAAACATTCAGTACTTC	CASSLLTGALAKNIQYF
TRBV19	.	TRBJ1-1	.	TGTGCCAGTAGTCATAACCCCTCGGGGGGGGCAGCAGCTTTCTTT	CASSHNPSGGAAAFF
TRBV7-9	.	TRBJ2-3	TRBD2	TGTGCCAGCAGCTCCAGCGGGACTAGCGGGGGAGGGACAGATACGCAGTATTTT	CASSSSGTSGGGTDTQYF
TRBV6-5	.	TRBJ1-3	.	TGTGCCAGCAGCCGCCATAGGGGTAGTGGAAACACCATATATTTT	CASSRHRGSGNTIYF
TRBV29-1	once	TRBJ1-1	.	TGCAGCGTTGAAGATGATCGGAGGAAGAACACTGAAGCTTTCTTT	CSVEDDRRKNTEAFF
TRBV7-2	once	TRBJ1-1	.	TGTGCCAGCAGCTTGGACAGGAACACTGAAGCTTTCTTT	CASSLDRNTEAFF
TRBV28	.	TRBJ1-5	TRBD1	TGTGCCAGCAGTTCCGATGACAGGGCGTATCAGCCCCAGCATTTT	CASSSDDRAYQPQHF
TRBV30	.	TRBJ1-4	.	TGTGCCTGGAAGGGAGGCCTCCAGCGTGAAAAACTGTTTTTT	CAWKGGLQREKLFF
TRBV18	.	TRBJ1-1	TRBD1	TGTGCCAGCTCACCACTTATAGGGGGCCTCACTGAAGCTTTCTTT	CASSPLIGGLTEAFF
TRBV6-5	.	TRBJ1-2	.	TGTGCCAGCATGGACAGTGGAAGGACCTACTATGGCTACACCTTC	CASMDSGRTYYGYTF
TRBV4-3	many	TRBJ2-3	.	TGCGCCAGCAGCCAAGTGGTCGACAGGGATACGCAGTATTTT	CASSQVVDRDTQYF
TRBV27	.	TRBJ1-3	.	TGTGCCAGCAGTTTAGGCACACCACCTTCTGGAAACACCATATATTTT	CASSLGTPPSGNTIYF